The clone carrying this TCR beta chain was observed once. This CDR3 region has 14 residues. Germline V CDR1 and CDR2: SGHRS, YFSETQ. V trimming: 4 bases; J trimming: 7 bases; junction bases outside the gene matches: 7. This sample is drawn from a study of blood T cell repertoires in COVID-19. For the study at large: Samples came from the United States, Italy and Spain, spanning acute and convalescent COVID-19.

Clones were sequenced by immunoSEQ multiplex PCR, and TCRdb holds only the in-frame ones, with some missing. The sample holds tens of thousands of clones, roughly 75% seen once. Sequencing was carried out using peripheral blood. The J gene is TRBJ1-2, the V gene TRBV5-1; 10 bases are shared with TRBD1. The receptor was derived from a woman between 45 and 60 years old with acute or convalescent COVID-19. CDR3: CASSAGDRGPGYTF. In nucleotides, the CDR3 is TGCGCCAGCAGCGCCGGGGACAGGGGACCTGGCTACACCTTC.